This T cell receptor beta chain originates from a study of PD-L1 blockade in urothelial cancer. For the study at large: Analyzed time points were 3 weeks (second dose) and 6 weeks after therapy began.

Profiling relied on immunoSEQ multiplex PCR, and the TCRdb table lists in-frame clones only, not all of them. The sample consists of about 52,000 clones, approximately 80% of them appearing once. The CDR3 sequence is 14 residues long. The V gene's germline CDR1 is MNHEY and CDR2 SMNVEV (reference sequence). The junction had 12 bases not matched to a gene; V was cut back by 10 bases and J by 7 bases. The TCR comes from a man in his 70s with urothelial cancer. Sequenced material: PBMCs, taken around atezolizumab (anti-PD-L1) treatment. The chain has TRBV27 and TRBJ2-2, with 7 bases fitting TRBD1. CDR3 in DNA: TGTGCCACCAAGGGGGCAGGGCCGCGCGGGGAGCTGTTTTTT. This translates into CATKGAGPRGELFF.